Listed here is a single T cell receptor beta chain. The antigen remains unidentified. The data were taken from a study of cytomegalovirus exposure and HLA in healthy donors. Overall study findings and caveats: TCR beta sequences reportedly predicted the HLA-A and HLA-B alleles of most subjects accurately. Later analysis showed most CMV-associated TCR beta chains appearing HLA-restricted. In an earlier analysis, productive rearrangement rates for most beta V segments clustered near 87% or 30%.

Primers included in the PCR were 60 Vbeta and 13 Jbeta primers. The assay was immunoSEQ multiplex PCR, and TCRdb's table has in-frame clones only and misses some. The sample has about 90,000 clones, roughly 67% seen once. The sample consisted of PBMCs. The receptor's source is a woman aged 45-60 years in good health and CMV-seropositive.

For the CDR3, the DNA is TGTGCTAGTGGTTTGGTAAAGACTAGCGGGGGTTCCACAGATACGCAGTATTTT. Encoded protein: CASGLVKTSGGSTDTQYF. V usage is TRBV12-5 and J usage is TRBJ2-3, with TRBD2 matching 12 bases. With V trimmed by 0 bases and J by 2 bases, 6 bases remained unmatched. The CDR3 covers 18 residues. Germline V CDR1 and CDR2: LGHNT, FRNRAP.